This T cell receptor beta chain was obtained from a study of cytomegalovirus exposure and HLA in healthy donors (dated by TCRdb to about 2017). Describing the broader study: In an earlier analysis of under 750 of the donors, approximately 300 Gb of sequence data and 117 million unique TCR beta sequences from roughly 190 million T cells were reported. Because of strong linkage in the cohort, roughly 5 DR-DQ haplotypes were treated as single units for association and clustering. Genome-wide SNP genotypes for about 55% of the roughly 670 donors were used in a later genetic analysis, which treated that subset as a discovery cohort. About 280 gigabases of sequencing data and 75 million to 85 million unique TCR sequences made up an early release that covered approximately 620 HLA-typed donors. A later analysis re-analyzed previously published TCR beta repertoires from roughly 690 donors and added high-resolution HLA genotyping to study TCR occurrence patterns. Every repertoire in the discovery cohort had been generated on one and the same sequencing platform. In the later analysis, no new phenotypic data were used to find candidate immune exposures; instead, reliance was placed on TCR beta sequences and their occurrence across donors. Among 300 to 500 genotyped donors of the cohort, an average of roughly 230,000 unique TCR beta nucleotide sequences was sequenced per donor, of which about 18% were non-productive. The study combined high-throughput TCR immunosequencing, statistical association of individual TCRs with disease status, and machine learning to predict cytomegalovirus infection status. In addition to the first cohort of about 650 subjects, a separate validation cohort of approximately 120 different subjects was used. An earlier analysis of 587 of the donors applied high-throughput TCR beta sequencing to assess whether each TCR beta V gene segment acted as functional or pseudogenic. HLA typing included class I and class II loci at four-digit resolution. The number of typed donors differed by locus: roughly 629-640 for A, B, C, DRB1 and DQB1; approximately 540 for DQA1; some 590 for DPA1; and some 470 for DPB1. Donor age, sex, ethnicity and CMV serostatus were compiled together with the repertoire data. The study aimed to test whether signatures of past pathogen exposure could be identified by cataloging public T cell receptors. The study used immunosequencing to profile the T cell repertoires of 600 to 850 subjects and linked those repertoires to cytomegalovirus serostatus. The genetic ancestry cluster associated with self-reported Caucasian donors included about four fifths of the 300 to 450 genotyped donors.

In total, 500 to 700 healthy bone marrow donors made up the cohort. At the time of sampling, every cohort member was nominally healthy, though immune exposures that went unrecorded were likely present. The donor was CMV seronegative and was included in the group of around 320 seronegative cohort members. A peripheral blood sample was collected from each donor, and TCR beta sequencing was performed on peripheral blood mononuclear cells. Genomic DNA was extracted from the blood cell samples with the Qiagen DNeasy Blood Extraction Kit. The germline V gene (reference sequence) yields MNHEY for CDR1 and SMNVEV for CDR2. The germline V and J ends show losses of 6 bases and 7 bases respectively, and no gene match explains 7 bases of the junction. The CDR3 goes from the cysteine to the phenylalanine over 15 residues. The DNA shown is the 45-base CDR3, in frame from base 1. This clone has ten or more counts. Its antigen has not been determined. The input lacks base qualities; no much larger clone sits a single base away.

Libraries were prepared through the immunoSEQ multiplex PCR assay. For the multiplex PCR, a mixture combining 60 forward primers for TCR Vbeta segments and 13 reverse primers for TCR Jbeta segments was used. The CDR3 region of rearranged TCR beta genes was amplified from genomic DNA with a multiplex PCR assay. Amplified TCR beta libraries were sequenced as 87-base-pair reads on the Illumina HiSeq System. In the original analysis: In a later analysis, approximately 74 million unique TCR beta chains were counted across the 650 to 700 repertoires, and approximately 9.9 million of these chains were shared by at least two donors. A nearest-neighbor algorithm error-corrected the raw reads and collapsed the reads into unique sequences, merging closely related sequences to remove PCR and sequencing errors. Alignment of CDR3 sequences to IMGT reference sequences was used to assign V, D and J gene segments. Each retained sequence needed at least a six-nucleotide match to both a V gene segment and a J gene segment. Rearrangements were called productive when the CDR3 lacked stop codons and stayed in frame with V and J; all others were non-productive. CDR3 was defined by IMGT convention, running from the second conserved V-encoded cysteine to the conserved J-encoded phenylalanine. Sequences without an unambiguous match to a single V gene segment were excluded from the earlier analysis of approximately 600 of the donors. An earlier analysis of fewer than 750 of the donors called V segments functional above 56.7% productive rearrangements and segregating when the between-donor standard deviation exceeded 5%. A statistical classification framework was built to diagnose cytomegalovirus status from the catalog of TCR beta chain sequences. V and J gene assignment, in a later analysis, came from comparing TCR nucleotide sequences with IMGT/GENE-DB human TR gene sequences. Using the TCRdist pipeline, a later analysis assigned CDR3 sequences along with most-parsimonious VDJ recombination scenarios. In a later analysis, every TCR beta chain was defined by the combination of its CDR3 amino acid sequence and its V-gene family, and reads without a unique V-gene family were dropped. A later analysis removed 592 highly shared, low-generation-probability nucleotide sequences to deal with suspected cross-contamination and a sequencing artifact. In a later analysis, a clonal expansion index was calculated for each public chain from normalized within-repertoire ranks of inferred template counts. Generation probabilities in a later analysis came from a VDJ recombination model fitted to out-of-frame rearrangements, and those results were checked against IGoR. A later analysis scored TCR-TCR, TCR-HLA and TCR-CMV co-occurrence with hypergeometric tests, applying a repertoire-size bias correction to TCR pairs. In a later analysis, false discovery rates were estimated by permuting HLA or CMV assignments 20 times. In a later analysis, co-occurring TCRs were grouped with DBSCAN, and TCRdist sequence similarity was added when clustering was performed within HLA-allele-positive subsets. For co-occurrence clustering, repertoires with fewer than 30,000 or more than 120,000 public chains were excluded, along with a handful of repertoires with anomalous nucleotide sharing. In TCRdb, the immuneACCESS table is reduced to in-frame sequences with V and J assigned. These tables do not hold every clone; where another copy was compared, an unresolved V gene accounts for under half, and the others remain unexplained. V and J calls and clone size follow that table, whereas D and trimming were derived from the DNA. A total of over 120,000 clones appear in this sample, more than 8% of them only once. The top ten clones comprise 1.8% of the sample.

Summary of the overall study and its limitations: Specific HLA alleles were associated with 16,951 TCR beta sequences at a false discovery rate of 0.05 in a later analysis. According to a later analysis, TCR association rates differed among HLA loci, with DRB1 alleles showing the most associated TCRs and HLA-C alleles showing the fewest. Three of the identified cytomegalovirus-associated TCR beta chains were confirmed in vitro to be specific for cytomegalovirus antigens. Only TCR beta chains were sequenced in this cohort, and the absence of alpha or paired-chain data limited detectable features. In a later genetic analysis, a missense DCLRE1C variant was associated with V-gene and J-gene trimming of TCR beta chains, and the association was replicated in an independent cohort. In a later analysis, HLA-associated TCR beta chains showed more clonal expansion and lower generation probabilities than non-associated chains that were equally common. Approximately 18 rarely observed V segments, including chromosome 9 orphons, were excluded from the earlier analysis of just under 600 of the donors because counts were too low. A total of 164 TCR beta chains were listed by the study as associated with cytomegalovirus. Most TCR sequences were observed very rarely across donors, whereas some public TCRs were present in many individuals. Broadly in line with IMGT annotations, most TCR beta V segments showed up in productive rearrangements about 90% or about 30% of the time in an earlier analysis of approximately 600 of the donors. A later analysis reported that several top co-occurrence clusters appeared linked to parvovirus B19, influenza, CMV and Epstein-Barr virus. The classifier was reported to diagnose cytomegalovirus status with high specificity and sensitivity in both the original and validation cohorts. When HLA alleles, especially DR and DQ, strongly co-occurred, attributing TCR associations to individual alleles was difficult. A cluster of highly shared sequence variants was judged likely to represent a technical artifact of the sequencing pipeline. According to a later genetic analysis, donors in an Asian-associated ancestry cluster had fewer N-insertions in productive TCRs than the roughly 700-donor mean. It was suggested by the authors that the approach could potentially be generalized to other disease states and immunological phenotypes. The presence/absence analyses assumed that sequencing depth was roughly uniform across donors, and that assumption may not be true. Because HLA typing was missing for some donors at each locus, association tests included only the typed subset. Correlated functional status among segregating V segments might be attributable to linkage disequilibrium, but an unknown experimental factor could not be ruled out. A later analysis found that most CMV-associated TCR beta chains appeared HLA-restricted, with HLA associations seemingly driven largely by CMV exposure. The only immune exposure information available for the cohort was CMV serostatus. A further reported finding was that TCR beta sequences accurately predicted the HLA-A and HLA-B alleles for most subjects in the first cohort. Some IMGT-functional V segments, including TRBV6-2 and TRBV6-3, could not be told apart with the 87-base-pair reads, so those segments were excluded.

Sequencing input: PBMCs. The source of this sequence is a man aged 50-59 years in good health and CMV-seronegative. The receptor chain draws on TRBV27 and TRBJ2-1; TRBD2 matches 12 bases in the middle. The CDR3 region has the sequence CASRLAGGRGNEQFF. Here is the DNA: TGTGCCAGCAGGCTAGCGGGAGGGCGGGGGAATGAGCAGTTCTTC.